This T cell receptor beta chain was documented in a study of regulatory and conventional T cells in RAG deficiency. Study-level results: In Omenn syndrome, Treg and Tconv repertoires overlapped >85%. Compared with controls, unique Treg TCR beta sequences dropped approximately 100-fold in Omenn syndrome and CID/AS.

Germline V gives CDR1 KGHSH, CDR2 LQKENI. The CDR3 contains 11 residues. Deletions cut 8 bases from V and 7 bases from J, with 11 bases between. Regarding this clone: Its antigen is not identified.

Libraries were prepared by immunoSEQ multiplex PCR; TCRdb keeps only in-frame clonotypes and omits some of them. The sample lists over 45,000 clones, 75% to 90% occurring once. Genomic DNA came from blood conventional CD4+ T cells gated CD25-low CD127-high. The same sample was also used in a study of regulatory T cells. This second study says: The primer mix had 52 TRBV and 13 TRBJ primers.

Sequenced: CD4+ effector T cells sorted from blood. The chain carries TRBV18 and TRBJ1-1; weak D call: TRBD1 (5 bases). The source is a human donor in good health. For the CDR3, the DNA is TGTGCCAGCCGACAGAAAGGTGAAGCTTTCTTT. It codes for CASRQKGEAFF.